This TCR beta chain was captured by sequencing in a study of T cell clusters in autoimmune cytopenias. Overall study results and limits: Clustering suggested that physiological T cell clusters were missing in primary autoimmune cytopenia patients. TRB repertoire shifts in secondary cytopenia and chronic lymphocytic leukemia mostly reflected lymphoma, not autoimmunity.

TRB amplification used 250 ng of peripheral blood genomic DNA. This CDR3 contains 16 residues. TRB was amplified by touch-down multiplex PCR, primer pools A and B combined. TCRdb reprocessed the multiplex PCR reads and stores each CDR3 protein as one record, lacking DNA. Recorded for this sample: more than 7,000 distinct CDR3 sequences. Note on this clonotype: Antigen unknown.

The chain employs TRBV12-3 or TRBV12-4 and TRBJ1-1; as DNA is missing, the TRBD1 call by TCRdb cannot be tested. This receptor was taken from a human donor with an autoimmune cytopenia or autoimmune hepatitis (not recorded which). The sample was peripheral blood. This CDR3 is CAISALQGLKDTEAFF.